The 19 T cell receptor beta chains given below trace back to one sample, sequenced in a study of blood T cell repertoires in COVID-19. Sequenced by immunoSEQ multiplex PCR; TCRdb stores in-frame clones only, minus some. The table has around 25,000 clones, around 86% seen once. The source material was peripheral blood. The source of these receptors is an elderly woman with acute or convalescent COVID-19.

The genes are TRBV18 and TRBJ2-7; the match to TRBD2 covers 9 bases. Germline V gives CDR1 KGHSH, CDR2 LQKENI. The CDR3 spans 18 residues. V lost 3 bases, J lost 1 base, and 13 bases stayed unmatched. Here the CDR3 DNA reads TGTGCCAGCTCACCTTCCAGACCGGGACTAGCCTATTCCTACGAGCAGTACTTC. Its protein product is CASSPSRPGLAYSYEQYF.

The chain uses TRBV27 and TRBJ1-2; TRBD1 matches 10 bases. V shed 2 bases, J shed 1 base, and the junction held 7 bases outside the gene matches. CDR3 length: 17 amino acids. Germline lookup yields CDR1 MNHEY and CDR2 SMNVEV (reference sequence). CDR3 coding DNA: TGTGCCAGCAGTTTAAGAGGGACAGGGGCGAGTAACTATGGCTACACCTTC. This encodes CASSLRGTGASNYGYTF.

The V call is TRBV24-1, the J call TRBJ2-3, with D perhaps matching TRBD2 (5 bases). Germline CDR1 reads KGHDR; CDR2 reads SFDVKD. The CDR3 loop spans 17 amino acids. The ends were cut back, 4 bases at V and 2 bases at J, with 18 bases in the middle. CDR3 residues: CATSDPAESGDTDTQYF. CDR3 in DNA: TGTGCCACCAGTGACCCCGCGGAGAGCGGAGACACAGATACGCAGTATTTT.

The chain joins TRBV6-1 to TRBJ2-1; a possible D gene is TRBD2 (5 bases). CDR1 and CDR2 from the germline V gene are MNHNS and SASEGT. The V gene lost 0 bases and the J gene lost 3 bases, with 9 bases spanning the gap. The CDR3 sequence is 15 residues long. The CDR3 protein is CASSEAEGVYNEQFF. CDR3 DNA: TGTGCCAGCAGTGAAGCCGAGGGAGTCTACAATGAGCAGTTCTTC.

Only a few counts were recorded for this clone. The rearrangement links TRBV4-3 to TRBJ1-2; D unclear. With 6 bases removed from V and 4 bases from J, the gap between germline ends came to 12 bases. The length of the CDR3 is 13 residues. CDR1 is LGHNA, CDR2 YSLEER, per germline. The CDR3 region is CASRRTLGYGYTF. The DNA of the CDR3 is TGCGCCAGCAGGAGGACTCTGGGCTATGGCTACACCTTC.

The chain links TRBV7-2 to TRBJ2-3, with D unclear. The CDR3 sequence is 14 residues long. Germline values: CDR1 SGHTA, CDR2 FQGNSA. V shed 1 base and J shed 7 bases, with 12 bases lying between them. CDR3 sequence: CASSLGPSDNTQYF. The CDR3 DNA reads as TGTGCCAGCAGCTTAGGGCCATCCGATAATACGCAGTATTTT.

The chain couples TRBV6-6 to TRBJ2-7, with 8 bases that match TRBD2. CDR1 is MNHNY, CDR2 SVGAGI, per germline (reference sequence). V lost 6 bases, J lost 1 base, and 20 bases stayed unmatched. CDR3 length: 19 residues. The CDR3 DNA reads TGTGCCAGCAGGCGAACGAGGACTAGCATCCAGATTTCTTCCTACGAGCAGTACTTC. Translated, it gives CASRRTRTSIQISSYEQYF.

In its sample, this clone was seen a few times. J is TRBJ2-1 and V is TRBV15; D is perhaps TRBD2 (6 bases). This CDR3 is built from 16 residues. The V gene lost 3 bases and the J gene lost 0 bases, with 12 bases spanning the gap. Germline V gene sequence: CDR1 LNHNV, CDR2 YYDKDF (reference sequence). The CDR3 nucleotides are TGTGCCACCAGCAGTGGAACCGGGAGCTCCTACAATGAGCAGTTCTTC. Amino acids: CATSSGTGSSYNEQFF.

This chain uses TRBV5-1 with TRBJ2-2; possible D gene TRBD2, 5 bases. V lost 0 bases and J 8 bases, leaving 8 bases between the germline ends. Germline assignment: CDR1 SGHRS and CDR2 YFSETQ. The CDR3 runs 13 residues. The chain's CDR3 is CASSLGLQGELFF. DNA of the CDR3: TGCGCCAGCAGCTTGGGACTACAAGGGGAGCTGTTTTTT. The full variable domain, completed using reference TRBV5-1 and TRBJ2-2, is KAGVTQTPRYLIKTRGQQVTLSCSPISGHRSVSWYQQTPGQGLQFLFEYFSETQRNKGNFPGRFSGRQFSNSRSEMNVSTLELGDSALYLCASSLGLQGELFFGEGSRLTVL.

This rearrangement joins TRBV18 to TRBJ1-2; D call uncertain. There are 14 residues in the CDR3. The germline CDR1 and CDR2 sequences are KGHSH and LQKENI. V lost 6 bases, J lost 0 bases, and 11 bases lay in between. CDR3 nucleotides: TGTGCCAGCTCCAGATCGCAAGCTAACTATGGCTACACCTTC. Encoded protein: CASSRSQANYGYTF.

In this sample, this clone turned up once. The chain joins TRBV4-3 to TRBJ2-3; TRBD2 matches 9 bases. J gave up 1 base and V 5 bases, and 7 bases lay outside the gene matches. The germline gives CDR1 LGHNA, CDR2 YSLEER. The CDR3 contains 16 residues. This CDR3 is CASSYTAGGGTDTQYF. CDR3 nucleotides: TGCGCCAGCAGCTACACAGCGGGGGGCGGCACAGATACGCAGTATTTT.

The chain combines TRBV25-1 with TRBJ1-3, with 7 positions matching TRBD1. There are 17 residues in the CDR3. The germline gives CDR1 MGHDK, CDR2 SYGVNS. After removal of 4 bases from V and 0 bases from J, the junction contained 9 bases not matched to a gene. CDR3 region: CASSGGQSSISGNTIYF. The CDR3 DNA sequence: TGTGCCAGCAGTGGGGGACAGTCCAGCATCTCTGGAAACACCATATATTTT.

The chain is built from TRBV11-2 and TRBJ1-2, with D tentatively TRBD1 (5 bases). This CDR3 spans 15 amino acids. The V end lost 0 bases, the J end lost 3 bases, and 11 bases lay between the germline ends. Germline V CDR1 and CDR2: SGHAT, FQNNGV. The CDR3 loop reads CASSLDRVPYYGYTF. CDR3 nucleotide sequence: TGTGCCAGCAGCTTAGACAGGGTGCCGTACTATGGCTACACCTTC.

J is TRBJ2-3 and V is TRBV4-2; no definite D call. The CDR3 has 24 residues. V was cut by 0 bases and J by 2 bases, with 36 bases left in between. Germline lookup yields CDR1 LGHNA and CDR2 YNFKEQ. The CDR3 coding sequence is TGTGCCAGCAGCCAAGATCGACTCAAGGAGAGTCCTCAGTCCTCCTGGCGATCCACAGATACGCAGTATTTT. Its protein is CASSQDRLKESPQSSWRSTDTQYF.

V and J are TRBV2 and TRBJ2-1; D is possibly TRBD2 (5 bases). The CDR3 has 15 amino acids. Germline CDR1 reads SNHLY; CDR2 reads FYNNEI. Trimming shortened V by 6 bases and J by 0 bases, and 12 bases separated the two germline ends. CDR3: CASSREPSSYNEQFF. The CDR3, as DNA: TGTGCCAGCAGCCGGGAACCAAGCTCCTACAATGAGCAGTTCTTC.

The gene calls are TRBV11-2 and TRBJ1-3; D gene unclear. There are 16 residues in the CDR3. Germline V CDR1 and CDR2: SGHAT, FQNNGV. V was cut by 5 bases and J by 0 bases, with 14 bases left in between. The CDR3 loop reads CASSEGIWGSGNTIYF. The DNA of the CDR3 is TGTGCCAGCAGCGAGGGTATTTGGGGCTCTGGAAACACCATATATTTT.

This chain connects TRBV7-2 to TRBJ1-6, with 10 positions matching TRBD1. Germline CDR1 SGHTA, CDR2 FQGNSA. The CDR3 has 15 residues. The V and J ends lost 5 bases and 7 bases, in that order; junction bases with no gene match: 5. CDR3 in amino acids: CASSQWGQGNSPLHF. The CDR3 coding sequence is TGTGCCAGCAGCCAGTGGGGACAGGGGAATTCACCCCTCCACTTT.

This clone was picked up a small number of times. The chain recombines TRBV7-2 with TRBJ2-7, with D tentatively TRBD2 (6 bases). This CDR3 has 14 residues. Germline values: CDR1 SGHTA, CDR2 FQGNSA. Trimming cost V 3 bases and J 0 bases, with 9 bases left between them. The CDR3 DNA sequence: TGTGCCAGCAGCTTCGGACTACACTCCTACGAGCAGTACTTC. Protein product: CASSFGLHSYEQYF.

This chain uses TRBV6-2 or TRBV6-3 with TRBJ1-2; tentative D call: TRBD1 (5 bases). This CDR3 has 16 amino acids. The germline V gene has CDR1 MNHEY and CDR2 SVGEGT. Trimming shortened V by 0 bases and J by 4 bases, and 15 bases separated the two germline ends. CDR3 loop: CASSYSRRGEIYGYTF. DNA of the CDR3: TGTGCCAGCAGTTACTCGAGGAGGGGCGAAATCTATGGCTACACCTTC.